This note documents a single T cell receptor (beta chain) sequence. The V and J ends lost 4 bases and 1 base respectively, with 18 bases between them. Per the germline V gene, CDR1 is LNHDA and CDR2 is SQIVND (reference sequence). The length of the CDR3 is 17 residues. The data belong to a study of blood T cell repertoires in COVID-19. About the research overall: The United States, Italy and Spain were the sources of the acute and convalescent COVID-19 samples. T cells, B-cell-depleted T cells, or PBMCs supplied cDNA or gDNA.

Study processing details: Counts of nucleated cells, estimated from reference gene primer amplification, were obtained. Only in-frame clones appear in the TCRdb table, and some are missing; sequencing was by immunoSEQ multiplex PCR. That table is the source of V, J and clone size, and D and trimming were worked out from the DNA. The sample lists around 140,000 clones, 65% to 90% occurring once. The gene calls are TRBV19 and TRBJ2-3; D possibly corresponds to TRBD1 (5 bases). The specimen was peripheral blood. The receptor comes from a human donor in a cohort sampled during active COVID-19. The chain's CDR3 is CASSTTRQGSGTDTQYF. The CDR3, as DNA: TGTGCCAGTAGTACCACCCGGCAGGGCAGCGGCACAGATACGCAGTATTTT.